Listed here are 10 T cell receptor beta chains from one sample, sequenced in a study of blood T cell repertoires in COVID-19. The table came from immunoSEQ multiplex PCR; TCRdb's copy has only in-frame clones and leaves some out. Among a few hundred thousand clones listed, roughly nine tenths were seen once. The sequenced sample was peripheral blood. Receptor source: a man younger than 30 with active or convalescent COVID-19.

CDR3 sequence (DNA): TGTGCCAGCAGCGTAGGACTACAGTTCGAGTACTATGGCTACACCTTC. It specifies CASSVGLQFEYYGYTF. The rearrangement joins TRBV9 to TRBJ1-2; no definite D call. Germline CDR1 reads SGDLS; CDR2 reads YYNGEE. CDR3 length: 16 amino acids. Between the trimmed V and J ends, which lost 0 bases and 3 bases, there was a span of 15 bases.

The chain carries TRBV10-2 and TRBJ1-1; tentatively, D is TRBD1 (5 bases). Trimming cost V 2 bases and J 1 base, with 8 bases left between them. Germline CDR1 and CDR2: WSHSY and SAAADI. The CDR3 consists of 14 residues. The CDR3 nucleotides read TGCGCCAGCAGTGAGCCAGGGTCGAACACTGAAGCTTTCTTT. Its protein is CASSEPGSNTEAFF.

The chain has TRBV2 and TRBJ2-6, with 8 bases aligning to TRBD1. This CDR3 has 18 amino acids. With V trimmed by 6 bases and J by 0 bases, 10 bases remained unmatched. From germline, CDR1 is SNHLY and CDR2 FYNNEI. This CDR3 reads CASRGLGQVISGANVLTF. CDR3 in DNA: TGTGCCAGCAGGGGTTTGGGACAGGTTATCTCTGGGGCCAACGTCCTGACTTTC.

This clone appeared a single time. The rearrangement joins TRBV6-5 to TRBJ1-1, with unresolved D. Per the germline V gene, CDR1 is MNHEY and CDR2 is SVGAGI. V lost 4 bases and J lost 0, with 12 bases in between. The CDR3 contains 15 residues. Written as DNA, the CDR3 is TGTGCCAGCAGTTGGAGGGTGACACTGAACACTGAAGCTTTCTTT. Amino acids: CASSWRVTLNTEAFF.

This clone has just one count. J is TRBJ2-7 and V is TRBV19; D gene ambiguous. This CDR3 is built from 14 residues. Trimming took 1 base from V and 6 from J, leaving 13 bases between them. The germline V gene encodes CDR1 LNHDA and CDR2 SQIVND (reference sequence). CDR3 nucleotides: TGTGCCAGTAGTATAGTTCCCGGTTCCCCCGAGCAGTACTTC. This translates into CASSIVPGSPEQYF. Together with reference TRBV19 and TRBJ2-7, the CDR3 gives the full variable domain: DGGITQSPKYLFRKEGQNVTLSCEQNLNHDAMYWYRQDPGQGLRLIYYSQIVNDFQKGDIAEGYSVSREKKESFPLTVTSAQKNPTAFYLCASSIVPGSPEQYFGPGTRLTVT.

The chain couples TRBV9 to TRBJ2-7; 14 positions match TRBD2. The V gene end was trimmed by 4 bases and the J gene end by 6 bases; junction bases not matched to a gene: 9. This CDR3 spans 16 amino acids. The germline V gene encodes CDR1 SGDLS and CDR2 YYNGEE. The CDR3 region has the DNA TGTGCCAGCAGCCCCGGACTAGCGGGAGGTGTCACCGAGCAGTACTTC. It translates to CASSPGLAGGVTEQYF.

The chain joins TRBV27 to TRBJ2-3; D might be TRBD2 (7 bases). CDR1 is MNHEY, CDR2 SMNVEV, per germline (reference sequence). The CDR3 extends over 14 amino acids. The V end was cut by 6 bases, the J end by 2 bases, with 12 bases between. CDR3 sequence reads: CASRRGGYTDTQYF. The DNA for the CDR3 is TGTGCCAGCAGACGCGGGGGCTACACAGATACGCAGTATTTT.

The rearrangement uses TRBV6-5 and TRBJ2-3; the match to TRBD2 covers 9 bases. The CDR3 is 16 amino acids. J was trimmed by 3 bases and V by 4 bases; bases with no gene match: 8. Germline assignment: CDR1 MNHEY and CDR2 SVGAGI. The CDR3 region has the DNA TGTGCCAGCAGTTTACGTAGAGCGGGGGGAACAGATACGCAGTATTTT. This gives the protein CASSLRRAGGTDTQYF.

The V call is TRBV6-1, the J call TRBJ2-2, with D tentatively TRBD1 (6 bases). V shed 3 bases and J shed 4 bases, with 9 bases lying between them. The CDR3 has 14 residues. CDR1 MNHNS and CDR2 SASEGT come from the germline V gene. The CDR3 loop reads CASSDTGTTGELFF. Written as DNA, the CDR3 is TGTGCCAGCAGTGACACAGGGACCACCGGGGAGCTGTTTTTT.

This clone has only one observation. This rearrangement joins TRBV12-5 to TRBJ1-3; D remains unclear. The ends were cut back, 2 bases at V and 0 bases at J, with 14 bases in the middle. The CDR3 totals 17 residues. From germline, CDR1 is LGHNT and CDR2 FRNRAP. The CDR3 nucleotides are TGTGCTAGTGGTTTGTATCACACCTTAAGCTCTGGAAACACCATATATTTT. This codes for CASGLYHTLSSGNTIYF. Full variable domain (outside the CDR3, taken from reference TRBV12-5 and TRBJ1-3): DARVTQTPRHKVTEMGQEVTMRCQPILGHNTVFWYRQTMMQGLELLAYFRNRAPLDDSGMPKDRFSAEMPDATLATLKIQPSEPRDSAVYFCASGLYHTLSSGNTIYFGEGSWLTVV.